This T cell receptor beta chain was profiled in a study of PD-1 blockade in classical Hodgkin lymphoma. V lost 4 bases and J 5 bases, leaving 15 bases between the germline ends. Germline lookup yields CDR1 SGHNT and CDR2 YYREEE (reference sequence). CDR3 size: 14 residues. TCRdb's copy holds only in-frame clones and misses some; the assay was immunoSEQ multiplex PCR. This table holds 30,000 to 40,000 clones, 80% to 90% found once. Time point in this sample: newly diagnosed, previously untreated cHL patient sample. Out of thawed PBMCs, magnetic negative selection purified CD4+ T cells. The receptor's source is a human donor with classical Hodgkin lymphoma. Sequences were obtained from CD4+ T cells from blood. This chain joins TRBV5-4 and TRBJ1-1, with TRBD1 as a possible D gene (5 bases). Here the CDR3 reads CASSPQGTGTEAFF. DNA for the CDR3: TGTGCCAGCAGCCCCCAGGGTACGGGGACTGAAGCTTTCTTT.